The sample holds a few counts of the clone carrying this T cell receptor (beta chain). What it binds is not known. Unique molecular identifiers were present on cDNA, and template switching added a universal primer site. TCRdb itself ran the 5' RACE reads through MiXCR, one entry per CDR3 protein. Here the sample spans some 1,700,000 distinct CDR3 sequences, more than 30% being singletons. This sample stems from a study of identical twins. The CDR3 spans 13 residues. V lost 1 base to trimming and J lost 1 base, with 7 bases between them. Germline V gene data show CDR1 as SQVTM and CDR2 as ANQGSEA. Healthy Caucasians made up all donors. Study-wide results and caveats: Compared with models, monozygotic twins showed more out-of-frame TCR alpha sharing. Reduced insertions were recorded for abundant cord blood beta clonotypes, with no such pattern in memory repertoires.

The sequenced sample consisted of cord blood. The chain is built from TRBV29-1 and TRBJ1-1; D ambiguous. The receptor comes from a newborn girl in good health. The CDR3, as DNA: TGCAGCGTTGAAGCCCGATGGAACACTGAAGCTTTCTTT. Protein: CSVEARWNTEAFF.